A selection of T cell receptor beta chains follows, all from one sample in a study of T cell changes during pregnancy in multiple sclerosis. Sequencing used immunoSEQ multiplex PCR; TCRdb keeps in-frame clones, though not all of them. The data show roughly 99,000 clones, about 90% seen once. The starting material was peripheral blood, obtained after pregnancy. The receptors shown here come from a female donor in good health, enrolled as a control in a pregnancy study. Both conserved end residues are part of each CDR3. Each record gives: V gene, CDR3 protein.

v_call: TRBV6-4; cdr3_aa: CASSENPGQGNNEQFF
v_call: TRBV4-1; cdr3_aa: CASSQGPGYNEQFF
v_call: TRBV5-4; cdr3_aa: CASRLTGDSGNTIYF
v_call: TRBV7-9; cdr3_aa: CASSLGSLAGLGHEQFF
v_call: TRBV9; cdr3_aa: CASSTTSGGVSYNEQFF
v_call: TRBV5-5; cdr3_aa: CASSLGQVWDEQYF
v_call: TRBV7-2; cdr3_aa: CASSLGVGVETQYF
v_call: TRBV15; cdr3_aa: CATSLPGVDYGYTF
v_call: TRBV6-6; cdr3_aa: CASSSSGPVLYEQYF
v_call: TRBV19; cdr3_aa: CASSSPRDGTEAFF
v_call: TRBV29-1; cdr3_aa: CSVEFPSGRDEQFF
v_call: TRBV27; cdr3_aa: CASSIPLAGYNEQFF
v_call: TRBV28; cdr3_aa: CASLGQGDYEQYF
v_call: TRBV6-1; cdr3_aa: CASSGRMTSQGEQYF
v_call: TRBV29-1; cdr3_aa: CSVERGHNSGNTIYF
v_call: TRBV5-1; cdr3_aa: CASSVYRGTGNTEAFF
v_call: TRBV19; cdr3_aa: CASTKADEQFF
v_call: TRBV11-2; cdr3_aa: CASRTIRPTGGYRGYGYTF
v_call: TRBV10-2; cdr3_aa: CASSESRGSGDTQYF
v_call: TRBV5-1; cdr3_aa: CASSLFRGTGDGYTF
v_call: TRBV18; cdr3_aa: CASSPLGAPKSNYGYTF
v_call: TRBV12-1; cdr3_aa: CASSFVFLRVLTDTQYF
v_call: TRBV15; cdr3_aa: CATSRDSGLANGYTF
v_call: TRBV25-1; cdr3_aa: CASRVRGPTGAQYF
v_call: TRBV19; cdr3_aa: CATGQSSYNEQFF
v_call: TRBV4-1; cdr3_aa: CASSQDDSGGRNEQFF
v_call: TRBV11-2; cdr3_aa: CASSFSNTEAFF
v_call: TRBV9; cdr3_aa: CASSTGTSGTSEQFF
v_call: TRBV7-8; cdr3_aa: CASSLVDTNQPQHF
v_call: TRBV7-9; cdr3_aa: CASSLLESPTGELFF
v_call: TRBV7-9; cdr3_aa: CASSSFSRDRLETQYF
v_call: TRBV6-1; cdr3_aa: CASTRTRVGDEQFF
v_call: TRBV28; cdr3_aa: CASTPGLRNTEAFF
v_call: TRBV11-2; cdr3_aa: CASSLDLGLAGDTGELFF
v_call: TRBV7-2; cdr3_aa: CASSLYPTRGTDTQYF
v_call: TRBV7-9; cdr3_aa: CASSSDPGGNEQFF
v_call: TRBV10-2; cdr3_aa: CASSGTGGPYGYTF
v_call: TRBV5-1; cdr3_aa: CASSGGASGYNEQFF
v_call: TRBV5-4; cdr3_aa: CASRLGGGRDEQFF
v_call: TRBV27; cdr3_aa: CASSPRGARGNTIYF
v_call: TRBV9; cdr3_aa: CASSETGGNEKLFF
v_call: TRBV7-9; cdr3_aa: CASSPPGQNLWSGANVLTF
v_call: TRBV5-1; cdr3_aa: CASSGVQGHGYTF
v_call: TRBV9; cdr3_aa: CASTPGQNYGYTF
v_call: TRBV18; cdr3_aa: CASSPGQGRDYTF
v_call: TRBV4-2; cdr3_aa: CASSQGQGRGEQYF
v_call: TRBV13; cdr3_aa: CASSFRGSNEKLFF
v_call: TRBV15; cdr3_aa: CATSKTGVDTGELFF
v_call: TRBV28; cdr3_aa: CASSLLKDRGRYGGGNQPQHF
v_call: TRBV10-2; cdr3_aa: CASSESGRGDTGELFF